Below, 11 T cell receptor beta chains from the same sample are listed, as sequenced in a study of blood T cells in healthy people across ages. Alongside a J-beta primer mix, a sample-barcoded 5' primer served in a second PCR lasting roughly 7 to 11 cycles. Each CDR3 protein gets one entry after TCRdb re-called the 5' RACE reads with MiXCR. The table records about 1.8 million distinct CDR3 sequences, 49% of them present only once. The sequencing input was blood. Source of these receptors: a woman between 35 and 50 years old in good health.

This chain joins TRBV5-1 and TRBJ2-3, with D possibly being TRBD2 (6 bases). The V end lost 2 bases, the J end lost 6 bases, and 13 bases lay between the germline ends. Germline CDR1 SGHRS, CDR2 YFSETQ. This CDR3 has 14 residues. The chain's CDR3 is CASSFGGTPDTQYF. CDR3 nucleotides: TGCGCCAGCAGCTTCGGGGGAACCCCCGATACGCAGTATTTT.

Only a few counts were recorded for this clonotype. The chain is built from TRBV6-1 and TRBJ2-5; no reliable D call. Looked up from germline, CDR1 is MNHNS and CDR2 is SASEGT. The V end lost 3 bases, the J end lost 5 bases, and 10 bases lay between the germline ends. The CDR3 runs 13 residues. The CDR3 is CASSDNFGETQYF. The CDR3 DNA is TGTGCCAGCAGTGATAACTTTGGGGAGACCCAGTACTTC.

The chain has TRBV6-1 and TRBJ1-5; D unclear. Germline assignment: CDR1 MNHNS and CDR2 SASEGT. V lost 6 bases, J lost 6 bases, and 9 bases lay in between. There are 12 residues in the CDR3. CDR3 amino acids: CASRILGQPQHF. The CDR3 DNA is TGTGCCAGCAGGATCTTGGGTCAGCCCCAGCATTTT.

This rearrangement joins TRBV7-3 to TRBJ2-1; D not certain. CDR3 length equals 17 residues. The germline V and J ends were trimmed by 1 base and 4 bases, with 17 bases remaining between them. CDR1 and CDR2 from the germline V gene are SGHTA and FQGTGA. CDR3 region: CASSLNDRVPFYNEQFF. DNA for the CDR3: TGTGCCAGCAGCTTAAACGATCGAGTCCCATTTTACAATGAGCAGTTCTTC.

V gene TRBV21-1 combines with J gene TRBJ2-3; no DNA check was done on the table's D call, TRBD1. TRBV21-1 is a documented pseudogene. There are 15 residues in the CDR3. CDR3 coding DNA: TGTGCCAGCAGGAGCAGGGGGCCCCCCACAGATACGCAGTATTTT. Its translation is CASRSRGPPTDTQYF.

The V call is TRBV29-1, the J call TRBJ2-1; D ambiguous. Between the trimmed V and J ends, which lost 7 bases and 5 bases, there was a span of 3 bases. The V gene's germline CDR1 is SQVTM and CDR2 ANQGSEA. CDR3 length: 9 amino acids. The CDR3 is CSADNEQFF. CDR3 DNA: TGCAGCGCCGACAATGAGCAGTTCTTC.

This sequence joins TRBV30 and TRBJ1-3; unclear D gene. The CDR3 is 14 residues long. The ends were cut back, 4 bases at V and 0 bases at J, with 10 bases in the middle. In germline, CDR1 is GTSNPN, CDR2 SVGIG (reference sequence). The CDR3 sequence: CAWNAGHSGNTIYF. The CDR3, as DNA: TGTGCCTGGAACGCAGGCCACTCTGGAAACACCATATATTTT.

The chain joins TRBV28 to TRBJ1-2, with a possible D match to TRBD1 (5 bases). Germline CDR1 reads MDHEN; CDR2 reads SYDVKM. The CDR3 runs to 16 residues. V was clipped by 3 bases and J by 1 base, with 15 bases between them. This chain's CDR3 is CASSLSRQRYNYGYTF. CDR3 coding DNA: TGTGCCAGCAGTTTGAGTAGACAGCGATATAACTATGGCTACACCTTC.

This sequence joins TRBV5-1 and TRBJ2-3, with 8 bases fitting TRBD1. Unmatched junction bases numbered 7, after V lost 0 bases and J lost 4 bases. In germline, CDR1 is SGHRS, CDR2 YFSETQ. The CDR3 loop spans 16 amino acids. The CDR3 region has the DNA TGCGCCAGCAGCTTGGGAGCCAGGACAGGGCCAGATACGCAGTATTTT. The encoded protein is CASSLGARTGPDTQYF.

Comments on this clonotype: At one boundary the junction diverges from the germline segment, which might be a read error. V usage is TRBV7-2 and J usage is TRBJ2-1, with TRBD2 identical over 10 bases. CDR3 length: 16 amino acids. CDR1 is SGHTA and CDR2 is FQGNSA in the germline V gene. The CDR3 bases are TGTGCCAGTAGCTTAGTAAGCGGGGGGGCCTTCAATGAGCAGTTCTTC. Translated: CASSLVSGGAFNEQFF.

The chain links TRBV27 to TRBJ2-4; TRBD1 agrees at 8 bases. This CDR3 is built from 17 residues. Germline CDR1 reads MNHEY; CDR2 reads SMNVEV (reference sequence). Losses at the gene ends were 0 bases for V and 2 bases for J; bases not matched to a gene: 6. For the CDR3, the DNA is TGTGCCAGCAGTTTATCCGGACAGGGAGTAACCAAAAACATTCAGTACTTC. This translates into CASSLSGQGVTKNIQYF.